This TCR beta chain appears in the sequencing data of a study of vaccination and CD4 T cells after COVID-19. Study summary: Sampling post-COVID took place a median 101 days after diagnosis (range 35 to 161).

About this clonotype itself: The antigen is unknown. A read error may account for a junction end that differs from germline.

Study-level points and caveats: Although the median of SARS-CoV-2-reactive clonotypes rose from around 20 to 38, the change was not significant.

Once obtained from cultured CD4+ T cells, the DNA was sequenced using the Oncomine TCR Beta short-read assay. TCRdb reanalysed the PCR reads using MiXCR and keeps one entry per CDR3 protein. The repertoire consists of 15,000 to 17,000 distinct CDR3 sequences, with less than 55% occurring once and the leading ten covering roughly an eighth. The CDR3 has 16 amino acids. The germline gives CDR1 LNHNV, CDR2 YYDKDF (reference sequence). Treatment meaning: approximately nine-day PBMC culture with coronavirus spike peptide pools or control peptides (ViraFEST assay). The sequencing input was CD4+ T cells from blood, cultured in vitro. The receptor comes from a human donor who had recovered from COVID-19. The rearrangement uses TRBV15 and TRBJ2-7; TRBD2 matches at 10 bases. The CDR3 DNA reads as TGTGCCACCAGCAGAGCGGGCCTAGCGGGGGCCTACGCGCAGTACTTC. This sequence encodes CATSRAGLAGAYAQYF. Filled out from reference TRBV15 and TRBJ2-7, the complete variable domain reads DAMVIQNPRYQVTQFGKPVTLSCSQTLNHNVMYWYQQKSSQAPKLLFHYYDKDFNNEADTPDNFQSRRPNTSFCFLDIRSPGLGDTAMYLCATSRAGLAGAYAQYFGPGTRLTVT.